This TCR beta chain was sequenced for a study of cytomegalovirus exposure and HLA in healthy donors. Primers for the PCR totalled 60 Vbeta and 13 Jbeta. Sequenced by immunoSEQ multiplex PCR; TCRdb stores in-frame clones only, minus some. The repertoire includes about 250,000 clones, around 80% of them detected once, and 0.45% to 0.5% sits in the top ten. Trimming cost V 0 bases and J 3 bases; bases outside gene matches: 24. The germline V gene encodes CDR1 MGHRA and CDR2 YSYEKL. This CDR3 contains 22 residues. The sample consisted of PBMCs. V and J are TRBV4-1 and TRBJ1-1; 8 positions match TRBD1. This clonotype originated in a boy younger than 18 in good health and CMV-seronegative. Here the CDR3 reads CASSQDVLTPGQVWGLHTEAFF. The CDR3 coding sequence is TGCGCCAGCAGCCAAGATGTTCTTACACCGGGACAGGTGTGGGGCTTACACACTGAAGCTTTCTTT.